Detailed here is one T cell receptor (beta chain). Participants reported their clinical history, and cohort assignment relied on those reports. During the 2 weeks before they entered the study, exposed participants had met someone with a PCR-confirmed or clinician-diagnosed COVID-19 case. The CDR3 sequence is 12 residues long. CDR1 is MNHEY and CDR2 is SMNVEV in the germline V gene (reference sequence). V was clipped by 2 bases and J by 6 bases, with 8 bases between them. In the source study's methods: Nucleated cell number was recorded as an estimate derived from reference gene primer amplification. Some clones are missing from TCRdb's copy, which holds only in-frame ones; the method was immunoSEQ multiplex PCR. That table gives V, J and clone size, and the DNA gave D and trimming. The sample consists of 150,000 to 200,000 clones, 75% to 90% of them appearing once. The data were taken from a study of blood T cell repertoires in COVID-19. Study as a whole: From T cells, B-cell-depleted T cells, or PBMCs came the material, which was cDNA or gDNA.

The sequence was collected from a man in his 70s who had been exposed to COVID-19. The V call is TRBV27, the J call TRBJ2-7; D remains ambiguous. The sample taken for sequencing was PBMCs or T cells enriched from blood (not recorded which). This CDR3 reads CASSLGPSEQYF. The DNA of the CDR3 is TGTGCCAGCAGTTTAGGCCCAAGCGAGCAGTACTTC.